Listed below are T cell receptor beta chains from one sample, sequenced in a study of monozygotic twins with cystic fibrosis. TCRdb keeps only in-frame clones here, not all; method: immunoSEQ multiplex PCR. Of about 35,000 clones listed, approximately 72% were seen once; the top ten hold 0.78%. Sequenced sample: blood. The receptors come from a girl aged 10 to 17 with cystic fibrosis. The CDR3 runs from the conserved cysteine through the conserved F or W. D genes are given only for firm matches. Size values are once, few and many counts, or a class for expanded clones, and some rows have none.

v_gene	abundance	j_gene	d_gene	CDR3aa	CDR3nt
TRBV28	NA	TRBJ1-2	NA	CASSGASGYGYTF	TGTGCCAGCAGTGGGGCCTCCGGGTATGGCTACACCTTC
TRBV27	NA	TRBJ2-3	NA	CASSSLELTASTDTQYF	TGTGCCAGCAGTTCACTCGAATTAACGGCTAGCACAGATACGCAGTATTTT
TRBV29-1	NA	TRBJ2-7	TRBD2	CSVETGGGYEQYF	TGCAGCGTTGAAACGGGGGGAGGCTACGAGCAGTACTTC
TRBV5-1	once	TRBJ2-7	NA	CASSVFLSGPNGDEQYF	TGCGCCAGCAGTGTATTTCTCAGCGGACCCAATGGGGACGAGCAGTACTTC
TRBV6-5	NA	TRBJ2-1	NA	CASSPGQDIYNEQFF	TGTGCCAGCAGTCCCGGGCAGGACATCTACAATGAGCAGTTCTTC
TRBV11-1	NA	TRBJ2-3	TRBD2	CASRVTSGSTDTQYF	TGTGCCAGCAGGGTGACTAGCGGGAGCACAGATACGCAGTATTTT
TRBV28	NA	TRBJ2-7	NA	CASSLTYEQYF	TGTGCCAGCAGTTTGACCTACGAGCAGTACTTC
TRBV5-4	NA	TRBJ2-3	TRBD2	CASSRGGDSSTDTQYF	TGTGCCAGCAGCCGCGGGGGGGACTCTAGCACAGATACGCAGTATTTT
TRBV7-9	NA	TRBJ2-5	NA	CASSQAGKRGETQYF	TGTGCCAGCAGCCAAGCCGGAAAGCGAGGGGAGACCCAGTACTTC
TRBV7-2	NA	TRBJ2-3	TRBD2	CASSSRLAGPTDTQYF	TGTGCCAGCAGCTCTAGACTAGCGGGCCCCACAGATACGCAGTATTTT
TRBV5-6	NA	TRBJ2-1	TRBD2	CASSWGLAPNEQFF	TGTGCCAGCAGCTGGGGACTAGCGCCTAATGAGCAGTTCTTC
TRBV4-3	NA	TRBJ2-2	NA	CASRFGRRDTGELFF	TGCGCCAGCAGGTTCGGGAGAAGAGACACCGGGGAGCTGTTTTTT
TRBV6-5	few	TRBJ1-2	TRBD1	CASSSYRGGGYTF	TGTGCCAGCAGCTCGTACAGGGGTGGTGGCTACACCTTC
TRBV19	NA	TRBJ1-5	TRBD1	CASSSRDSHSNQPQHF	TGTGCCAGTAGTAGCCGGGACAGCCATAGCAATCAGCCCCAGCATTTT
TRBV4-3	NA	TRBJ2-1	TRBD2	CASSQGAGLAGEQFF	TGCGCCAGCAGCCAAGGGGCCGGATTAGCGGGAGAGCAGTTCTTC